One sample yielded the 22 T cell receptor beta chains listed below, sequenced in a study of T cell repertoires in cytomegalovirus infection. TCRdb passed the reads through MiXCR, listing each CDR3 protein once. The repertoire holds 500,000 to 600,000 distinct CDR3 sequences, with about 17% as singletons. Sequencing used CD8+ T cells from PBMCs. The receptors were gathered from a human donor in good health (CMV status not recorded). Some clones in this sample may be carry-over from other donors' samples.

This clonotype turned up a few times. V and J are TRBV30 and TRBJ1-2, with 8 bases aligning to TRBD1. The V segment lost 7 bases and the J segment 6 bases; nucleotides outside the gene matches: 13. Germline values: CDR1 GTSNPN, CDR2 SVGIG (reference sequence). The CDR3 runs 14 residues. In DNA, the CDR3 is TGTGCCTCTTATCCAGGGGGCGAAGGGGATGGCTACACCTTC. It is translated as CASYPGGEGDGYTF.

This clonotype was observed a few times. This chain connects TRBV4-2 to TRBJ2-1, with 10 bases lining up with TRBD2. Germline CDR1 is LGHNA and CDR2 is YNFKEQ. The CDR3 extends over 15 amino acids. Germline trimming cut 2 bases from V and 5 bases from J; bases unmatched to any gene: 3. CDR3 nucleotide sequence: TGTGCCAGCAGCCAACCTAGCGGGAGTGACAATGAGCAGTTCTTC. Translated, it gives CASSQPSGSDNEQFF.

This clonotype was counted ten times or more. The chain links TRBV24-1 to TRBJ1-2, with TRBD1 matching over 7 bases. The CDR3 is 18 residues long. Germline loops: CDR1 KGHDR, CDR2 SFDVKD. V dropped 4 bases and J dropped 4; count of bases not matched to a gene: 17. The CDR3 is CATSDRPTGTANFYGYTF. The CDR3 bases are TGTGCCACCAGTGACAGACCAACCGGGACAGCTAACTTCTATGGCTACACCTTC.

The CDR3 reads CASSLLGVSEAFF. CDR3 nucleotide sequence: TGCGCCAGCAGCTTGCTGGGGGTCTCTGAAGCTTTCTTT. The chain uses TRBV5-1 and TRBJ1-1; possible D gene TRBD1, 5 bases. V was trimmed by 1 base and J by 6 bases, leaving 10 bases between them. CDR1 and CDR2 from the germline V gene are SGHRS and YFSETQ. The CDR3 contains 13 residues.

The sample holds many counts of this clonotype. The CDR3 DNA sequence: TGTGCCAGCAGTTACGGAGGCAGAGCCTTGAACACTGAAGCTTTCTTT. Its translation: CASSYGGRALNTEAFF. The chain employs TRBV6-2 or TRBV6-3 and TRBJ1-1, with unresolved D. Germline V gene data show CDR1 as MNHEY and CDR2 as SVGEGT. This CDR3 region has 16 residues. V was shortened by 2 bases and J by 0 bases, with 13 bases between the two germline ends.

This clonotype came up many times. The V call is TRBV27, the J call TRBJ1-2, with a weak D call TRBD1 (5 bases). The germline V gene encodes CDR1 MNHEY and CDR2 SMNVEV (reference sequence). V shed 4 bases and J shed 8 bases, with 17 bases lying between them. The CDR3 is 14 amino acids. The CDR3 reads CASSSRGLYGGYTF. CDR3 bases: TGTGCCAGCAGTTCTCGGGGACTCTATGGAGGCTACACCTTC.

V and J are TRBV30 and TRBJ1-1; D call uncertain. V gave up 5 bases and J gave up 1 base, with 11 bases separating them. The V gene's germline CDR1 is GTSNPN and CDR2 SVGIG (reference sequence). CDR3 size: 13 residues. CDR3 in DNA: TGTGCCTGGGGGCGGGCGGCGAACACTGAAGCTTTCTTT. It translates to CAWGRAANTEAFF.

V usage is TRBV5-4 and J usage is TRBJ1-2, with D unresolved. The CDR3 has 12 residues. Germline-derived CDR1 and CDR2 are SGHNT and YYREEE (reference sequence). V lost 4 bases to trimming and J lost 4 bases, with 8 bases between them. CDR3 sequence (DNA): TGTGCCAGCAGCAAAGACTCCTATGGCTACACCTTC. It translates to CASSKDSYGYTF.

This clonotype was observed many times. This chain joins TRBV6-5 and TRBJ1-1, with no clear D. Trimming shortened V by 2 bases and J by 3 bases, and 10 bases separated the two germline ends. The CDR3 spans 14 residues. Per the germline V gene, CDR1 is MNHEY and CDR2 is SVGAGI. The CDR3 coding sequence is TGTGCCAGCAGTTACAGCGAGGAGTACACTGAAGCTTTCTTT. It is translated as CASSYSEEYTEAFF.

The chain links TRBV2 to TRBJ2-5, with 9 bases identical to TRBD1. This CDR3 contains 14 residues. The germline V gene encodes CDR1 SNHLY and CDR2 FYNNEI. The ends lost 7 bases at V and 5 bases at J; junction bases unmatched: 8. The CDR3, as DNA: TGTGCCAGCACCCCGGACAGGGGAGAGGAGACCCAGTACTTC. Translating it yields CASTPDRGEETQYF.

This rearrangement joins TRBV6-5 to TRBJ1-1, with TRBD1 matching over 8 bases. Germline CDR1 is MNHEY and CDR2 is SVGAGI. V shed 5 bases and J 4 bases; nucleotides not matched to a gene: 9. The CDR3 is 15 residues long. The chain's CDR3 is CASSPHAGQGTEAFF. CDR3 nucleotide sequence: TGTGCCAGCAGTCCCCACGCCGGACAGGGCACTGAAGCTTTCTTT.

The sample holds a few counts of this clonotype. The V call is TRBV7-9, the J call TRBJ1-5; 8 bases match TRBD1. Germline CDR1 SEHNR, CDR2 FQNEAQ (reference sequence). Germline trimming cut 4 bases from V and 6 bases from J; bases unmatched to any gene: 5. This CDR3 is 14 amino acids long. The CDR3 bases are TGTGCCAGCAGCTCCCCCGGGACAGGTCAGCCCCAGCATTTT. Translated: CASSSPGTGQPQHF. The variable domain in full, completed from reference TRBV7-9 and TRBJ1-5, reads DTGVSQNPRHKITKRGQNVTFRCDPISEHNRLYWYRQTLGQGPEFLTYFQNEAQLEKSRLLSDRFSAERPKGSFSTLEIQRTEQGDSAMYLCASSSPGTGQPQHFGDGTRLSIL.

This clonotype was seen a few times. V usage is TRBV12-5 and J usage is TRBJ2-3; 8 nucleotides agree with TRBD2. The V and J ends lost 5 bases and 6 bases, in that order; junction bases with no gene match: 10. Per germline, CDR1 LGHNT and CDR2 FRNRAP. This CDR3 comprises 15 residues. The CDR3 here is CASGPAAGGYDTQYF. The DNA of the CDR3 is TGTGCTAGTGGTCCCGCGGCGGGGGGCTATGATACGCAGTATTTT.

There are many counts of this clonotype. The V gene is TRBV19, the J gene TRBJ1-5, with 7 bases lining up with TRBD1. The V gene's germline CDR1 is LNHDA and CDR2 SQIVND (reference sequence). V lost 9 bases to trimming and J lost 0 bases; unmatched junction nucleotides: 11. The CDR3 has 16 amino acids. This chain's CDR3 is CASHPGGHPSNQPQHF. CDR3 sequence (DNA): TGTGCCAGCCACCCAGGGGGACACCCTAGCAATCAGCCCCAGCATTTT.

This clonotype was seen repeatedly, ten times or more. The chain is built from TRBV6-5 and TRBJ1-6; a weak D match, TRBD1 (5 bases). The germline V and J ends were trimmed by 4 bases and 6 bases, with 10 bases remaining between them. The CDR3 covers 14 residues. Germline loops: CDR1 MNHEY, CDR2 SVGAGI. CDR3 nucleotides: TGTGCCAGCAGTTTTTTCGACAGTAATTCACCCCTCCACTTT. This gives the protein CASSFFDSNSPLHF.

At least ten counts were recorded for this clonotype. At one end, the junction sequence differs from germline, possibly due to a read error. The chain combines TRBV7-7 with TRBJ2-5; the match to TRBD2 covers 8 bases. Germline CDR1 and CDR2: SSHAT and FNYEAQ (reference sequence). The CDR3 has 14 residues. The CDR3 DNA is TGTGCTAGCAGCTCGGGGGGGGCTGGGGAGACCCAGTACTTC. Translation gives CASSSGGAGETQYF.

The chain combines TRBV6-1 with TRBJ2-5; maybe TRBD1 (6 bases). V was clipped by 8 bases and J by 5 bases, with 27 bases between them. Germline V gene sequence: CDR1 MNHNS, CDR2 SASEGT. The CDR3 loop spans 17 amino acids. The CDR3 nucleotides are TGTGCCAGCGACGATCCGGCCTACAGGGTGGCGGTTGAGACCCAGTACTTC. It codes for CASDDPAYRVAVETQYF.

The CDR3 bases are TGTGCCAGCAGCCAAGAGGGACAGGGGGCTGGCATTCAGTACTTC. Encoded protein: CASSQEGQGAGIQYF. The chain recombines TRBV4-2 with TRBJ2-4, with 12 bases identical to TRBD1. The V and J ends lost 0 bases and 9 bases, in that order; junction bases with no gene match: 3. Germline V gene data show CDR1 as LGHNA and CDR2 as YNFKEQ. The CDR3 has 15 amino acids.

The chain is built from TRBV9 and TRBJ1-5; D is unresolved. Germline CDR1 is SGDLS and CDR2 is YYNGEE. Trimming removed 4 bases at V and 4 bases at J, with 9 bases between. The CDR3 has 13 residues. The CDR3, as DNA: TGTGCCAGCAGCAAGAGTGGGAATCAGCCCCAGCATTTT. This translates into CASSKSGNQPQHF.

In its sample, this clonotype was seen many times. V and J are TRBV4-1 and TRBJ2-3; D ambiguous. The length of the CDR3 is 19 residues. Trimming took off 0 bases at V and 1 base at J, with 20 bases between the two ends. Germline loops: CDR1 MGHRA, CDR2 YSYEKL. The CDR3, as DNA: TGCGCCAGCAGCCAAGATTTCGTTCAGGACCCCTCGGGCACAGATACGCAGTATTTT. It encodes CASSQDFVQDPSGTDTQYF.

This clonotype was recorded at least ten times. The chain couples TRBV7-9 to TRBJ2-1; the match to TRBD1 covers 10 bases. The V gene's germline CDR1 is SEHNR and CDR2 FQNEAQ (reference sequence). The CDR3 is 15 residues long. V lost 4 bases, J lost 8 bases, and 8 bases stayed unmatched. The CDR3 loop reads CASSWRDRGWDEQFF. CDR3 DNA sequence: TGTGCCAGCAGCTGGAGGGACAGGGGCTGGGATGAGCAGTTCTTC.

This clonotype appeared a few times. The chain carries TRBV2 and TRBJ1-6; D is possibly TRBD1 (6 bases). The germline gives CDR1 SNHLY, CDR2 FYNNEI. V lost 8 bases, J lost 4 bases, and 9 bases lay in between. CDR3 size: 13 residues. CDR3 sequence reads: CASVGGYNSPLHF. CDR3 DNA sequence: TGTGCCAGCGTAGGGGGTTATAATTCACCCCTCCACTTT. Supplemented by reference TRBV2 and TRBJ1-6, the full variable domain reads EPEVTQTPSHQVTQMGQEVILRCVPISNHLYFYWYRQILGQKVEFLVSFYNNEISEKSEIFDDQFSVERPDGSNFTLKIRSTKLEDSAMYFCASVGGYNSPLHFGNGTRLTVT.